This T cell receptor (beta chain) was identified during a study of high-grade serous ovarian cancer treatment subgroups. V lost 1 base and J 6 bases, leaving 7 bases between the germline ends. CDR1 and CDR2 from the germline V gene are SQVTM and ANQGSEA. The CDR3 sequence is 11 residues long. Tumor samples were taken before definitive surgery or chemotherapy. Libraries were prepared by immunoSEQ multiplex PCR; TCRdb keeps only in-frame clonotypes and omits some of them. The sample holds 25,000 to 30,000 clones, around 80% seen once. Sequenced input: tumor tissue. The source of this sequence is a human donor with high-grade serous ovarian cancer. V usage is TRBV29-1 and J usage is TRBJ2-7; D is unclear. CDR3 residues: CSVEGDSEQYF. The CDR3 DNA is TGCAGCGTTGAAGGGGATTCCGAGCAGTACTTC.